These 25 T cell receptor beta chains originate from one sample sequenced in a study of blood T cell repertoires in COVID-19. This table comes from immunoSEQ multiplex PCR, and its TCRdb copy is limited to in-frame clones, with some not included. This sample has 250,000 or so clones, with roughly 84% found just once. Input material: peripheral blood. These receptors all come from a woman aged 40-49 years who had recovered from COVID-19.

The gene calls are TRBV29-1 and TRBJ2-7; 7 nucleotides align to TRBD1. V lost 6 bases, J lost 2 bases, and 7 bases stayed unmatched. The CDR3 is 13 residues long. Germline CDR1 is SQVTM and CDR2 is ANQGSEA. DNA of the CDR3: TGCAGCGTCTCAGACAGGGTCGCCTACGAGCAGTACTTC. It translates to CSVSDRVAYEQYF.

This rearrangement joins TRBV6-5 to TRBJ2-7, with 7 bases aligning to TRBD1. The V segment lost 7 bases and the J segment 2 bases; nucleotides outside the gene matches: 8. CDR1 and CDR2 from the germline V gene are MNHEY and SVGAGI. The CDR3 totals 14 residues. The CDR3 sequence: CASTLGQATYEQYF. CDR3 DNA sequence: TGTGCCAGCACCCTAGGACAGGCAACCTACGAGCAGTACTTC.

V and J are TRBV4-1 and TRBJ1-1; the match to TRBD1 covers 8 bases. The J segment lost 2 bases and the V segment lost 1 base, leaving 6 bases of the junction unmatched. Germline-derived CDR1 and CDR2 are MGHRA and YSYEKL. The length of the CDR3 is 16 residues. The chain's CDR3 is CASSQVTGGPNTEAFF. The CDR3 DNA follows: TGCGCCAGCAGCCAAGTAACAGGGGGGCCTAACACTGAAGCTTTCTTT.

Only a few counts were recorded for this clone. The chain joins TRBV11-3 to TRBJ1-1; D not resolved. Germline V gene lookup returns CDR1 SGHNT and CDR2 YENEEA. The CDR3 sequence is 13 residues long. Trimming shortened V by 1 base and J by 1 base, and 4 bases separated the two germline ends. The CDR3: CASSLVGNTEAFF. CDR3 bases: TGTGCCAGCAGCTTAGTCGGGAACACTGAAGCTTTCTTT.

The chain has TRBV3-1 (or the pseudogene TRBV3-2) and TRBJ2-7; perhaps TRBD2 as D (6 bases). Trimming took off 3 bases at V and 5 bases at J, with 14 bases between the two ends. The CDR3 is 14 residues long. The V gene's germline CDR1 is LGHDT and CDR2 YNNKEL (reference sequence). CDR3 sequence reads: CASSQGGVYNEQYF. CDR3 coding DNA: TGTGCCAGCAGCCAGGGCGGGGTCTACAACGAGCAGTACTTC.

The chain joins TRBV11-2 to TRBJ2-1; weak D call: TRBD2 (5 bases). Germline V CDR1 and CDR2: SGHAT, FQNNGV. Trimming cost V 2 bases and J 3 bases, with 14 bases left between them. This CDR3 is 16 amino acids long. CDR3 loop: CASSLTLTGNYNEQFF. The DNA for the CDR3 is TGTGCCAGCAGCTTAACTCTAACGGGGAACTACAATGAGCAGTTCTTC.

Here the CDR3 DNA reads TGTGCCAGCAGGAGGACAGGGGTCGGGTACGAGCAGTACTTC. It translates to CASRRTGVGYEQYF. The chain joins TRBV27 to TRBJ2-7, with 9 nucleotides matching TRBD1. The CDR3 totals 14 residues. Germline V CDR1 and CDR2: MNHEY, SMNVEV (reference sequence). V was clipped by 6 bases and J by 4 bases; unmatched bases: 7.

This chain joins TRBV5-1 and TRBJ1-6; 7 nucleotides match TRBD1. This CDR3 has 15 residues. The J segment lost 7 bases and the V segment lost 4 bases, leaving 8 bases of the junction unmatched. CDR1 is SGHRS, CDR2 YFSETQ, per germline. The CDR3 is CASSARDRGNSPLHF. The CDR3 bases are TGCGCCAGCAGCGCCCGGGACAGAGGAAATTCACCCCTCCACTTT.

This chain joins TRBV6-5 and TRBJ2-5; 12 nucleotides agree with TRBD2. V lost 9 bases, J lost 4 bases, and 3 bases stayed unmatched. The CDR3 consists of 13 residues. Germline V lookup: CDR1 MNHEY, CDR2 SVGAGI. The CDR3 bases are TGTGCCAGTATGACTAGCGGGAGAGAGACCCAGTACTTC. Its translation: CASMTSGRETQYF.

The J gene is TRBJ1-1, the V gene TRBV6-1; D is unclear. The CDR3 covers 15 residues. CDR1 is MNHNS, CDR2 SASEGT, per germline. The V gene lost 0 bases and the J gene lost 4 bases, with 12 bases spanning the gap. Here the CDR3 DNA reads TGTGCCAGCAGTGAAGCACGGACTTATACCACTGAAGCTTTCTTT. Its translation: CASSEARTYTTEAFF.

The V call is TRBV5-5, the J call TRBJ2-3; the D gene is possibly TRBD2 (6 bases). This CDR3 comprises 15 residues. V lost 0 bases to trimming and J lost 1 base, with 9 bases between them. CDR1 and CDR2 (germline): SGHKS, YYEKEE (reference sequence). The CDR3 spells CASSLASGGTDTQYF. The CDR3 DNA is TGTGCCAGCAGCTTGGCCTCGGGGGGCACAGATACGCAGTATTTT.

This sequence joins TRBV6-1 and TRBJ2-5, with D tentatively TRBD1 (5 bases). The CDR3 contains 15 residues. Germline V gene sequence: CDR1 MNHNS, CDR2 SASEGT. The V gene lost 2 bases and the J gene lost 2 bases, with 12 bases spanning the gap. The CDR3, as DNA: TGTGCCAGCAGTGAAAGGGGCATAGAGCAAGAGACCCAGTACTTC. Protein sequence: CASSERGIEQETQYF.

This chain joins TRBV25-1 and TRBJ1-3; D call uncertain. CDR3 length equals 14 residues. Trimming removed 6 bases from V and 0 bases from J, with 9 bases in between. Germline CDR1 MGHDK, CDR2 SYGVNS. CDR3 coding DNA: TGTGCCAGCAGCGCGGTAAACTCTGGAAACACCATATATTTT. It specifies CASSAVNSGNTIYF.

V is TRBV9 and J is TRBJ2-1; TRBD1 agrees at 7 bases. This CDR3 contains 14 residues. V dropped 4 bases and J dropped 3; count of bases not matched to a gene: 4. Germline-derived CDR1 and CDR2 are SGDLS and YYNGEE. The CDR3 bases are TGTGCCAGCAGCACTTGGACAGGCTACAATGAGCAGTTCTTC. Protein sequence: CASSTWTGYNEQFF.

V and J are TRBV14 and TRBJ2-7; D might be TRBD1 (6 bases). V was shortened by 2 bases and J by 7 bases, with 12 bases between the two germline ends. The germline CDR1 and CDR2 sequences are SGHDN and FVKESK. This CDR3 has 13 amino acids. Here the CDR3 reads CASSQSRGQEQYF. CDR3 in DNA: TGTGCCAGCAGCCAAAGCAGGGGTCAAGAGCAGTACTTC.

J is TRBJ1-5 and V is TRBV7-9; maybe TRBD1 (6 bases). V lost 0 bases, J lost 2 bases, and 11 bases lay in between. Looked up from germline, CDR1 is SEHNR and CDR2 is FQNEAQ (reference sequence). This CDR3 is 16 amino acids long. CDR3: CASSLAQGSGNQPQHF. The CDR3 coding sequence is TGTGCCAGCAGCTTAGCGCAGGGGAGCGGCAATCAGCCCCAGCATTTT. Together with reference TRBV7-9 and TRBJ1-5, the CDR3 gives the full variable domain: DTGVSQNPRHKITKRGQNVTFRCDPISEHNRLYWYRQTLGQGPEFLTYFQNEAQLEKSRLLSDRFSAERPKGSFSTLEIQRTEQGDSAMYLCASSLAQGSGNQPQHFGDGTRLSIL.

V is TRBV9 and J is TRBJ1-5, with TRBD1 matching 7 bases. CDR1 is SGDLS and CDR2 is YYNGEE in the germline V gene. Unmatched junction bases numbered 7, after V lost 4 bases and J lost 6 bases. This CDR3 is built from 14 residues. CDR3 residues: CASSKTGSGQPQHF. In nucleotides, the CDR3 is TGTGCCAGCAGCAAGACAGGGTCTGGTCAGCCCCAGCATTTT.

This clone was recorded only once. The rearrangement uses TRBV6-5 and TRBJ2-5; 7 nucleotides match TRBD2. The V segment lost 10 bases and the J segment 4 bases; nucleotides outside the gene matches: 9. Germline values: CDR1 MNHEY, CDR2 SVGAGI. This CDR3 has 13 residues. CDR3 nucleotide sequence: TGTGCCACCTTCTCTGCGGGGGTAGAGACCCAGTACTTC. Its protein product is CATFSAGVETQYF.

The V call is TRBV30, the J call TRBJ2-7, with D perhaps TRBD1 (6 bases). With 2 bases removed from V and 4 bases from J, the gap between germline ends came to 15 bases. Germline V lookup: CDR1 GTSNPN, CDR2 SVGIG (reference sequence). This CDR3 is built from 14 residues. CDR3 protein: CAWSPPGTLYEQYF. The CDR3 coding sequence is TGTGCCTGGAGTCCACCCGGGACACTTTACGAGCAGTACTTC.

The CDR3 sequence is CASSQVAWAMGAGANVLTF. DNA for the CDR3: TGTGCCAGCAGCCAAGTTGCGTGGGCCATGGGCGCTGGGGCCAACGTCCTGACTTTC. V gene TRBV14 combines with J gene TRBJ2-6; D not resolved. The V gene's germline CDR1 is SGHDN and CDR2 FVKESK. The ends were cut back, 1 base at V and 2 bases at J, with 18 bases in the middle. CDR3 length equals 19 residues.

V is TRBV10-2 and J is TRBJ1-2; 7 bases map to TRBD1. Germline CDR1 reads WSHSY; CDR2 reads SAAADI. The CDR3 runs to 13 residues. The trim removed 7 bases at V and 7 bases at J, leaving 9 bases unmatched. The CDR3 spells CASTPDRAGGYTF. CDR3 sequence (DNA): TGCGCCAGCACCCCCGACAGGGCTGGTGGCTACACCTTC.

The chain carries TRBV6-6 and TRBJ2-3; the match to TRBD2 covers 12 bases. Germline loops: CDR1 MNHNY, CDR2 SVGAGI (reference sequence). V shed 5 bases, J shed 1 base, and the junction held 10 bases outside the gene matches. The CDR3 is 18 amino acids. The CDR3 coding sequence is TGTGCCAGCAGTCAACCTAGCGGGGGGGTTAATCGCACAGATACGCAGTATTTT. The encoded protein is CASSQPSGGVNRTDTQYF.

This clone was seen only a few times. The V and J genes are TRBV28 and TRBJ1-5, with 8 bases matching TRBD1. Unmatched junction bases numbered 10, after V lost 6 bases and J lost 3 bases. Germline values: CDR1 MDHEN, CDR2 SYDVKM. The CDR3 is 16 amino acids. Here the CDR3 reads CASSSGQGGFNQPQHF. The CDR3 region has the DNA TGTGCCAGCAGCAGCGGACAGGGAGGTTTCAATCAGCCCCAGCATTTT.

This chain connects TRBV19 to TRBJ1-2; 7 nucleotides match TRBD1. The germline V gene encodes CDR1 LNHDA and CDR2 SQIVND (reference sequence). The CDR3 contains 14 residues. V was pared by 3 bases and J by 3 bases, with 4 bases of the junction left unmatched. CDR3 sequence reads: CASSIPGQHYGYTF. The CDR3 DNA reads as TGTGCCAGTAGTATCCCGGGACAGCACTATGGCTACACCTTC.

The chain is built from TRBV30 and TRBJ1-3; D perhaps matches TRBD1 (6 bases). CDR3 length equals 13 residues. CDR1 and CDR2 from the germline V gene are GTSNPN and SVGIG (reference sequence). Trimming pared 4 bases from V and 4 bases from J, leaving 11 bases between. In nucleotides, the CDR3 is TGTGCCTGGAACAGGGAAAGAGGAAACACCATATATTTT. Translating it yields CAWNRERGNTIYF.